These 20 T cell receptor beta chains came from one sample sequenced in a study of HIV-infected children after antiretroviral therapy interruption. Stated treatment: PENTA 11 planned treatment interruption arm or continuous ART arm. Unique molecular identifiers were included in an RNA-based 3' RACE TCR library. TCRdb re-called the 3' RACE reads through MiXCR, storing one row per CDR3 protein. The profile shows about 40,000 distinct CDR3 sequences, approximately 7% of them singletons. Sequencing was performed on CD45RA+ CD4+ T cells from PBMCs, pooled from several time points, taken from a donor given antiretroviral therapy, either interrupted or continuous. Regarding subset: naive CD4+ CD45RA+ CD45RO- T cells. The receptors here all came from a pool of human donors with HIV.

This clonotype came up many times. The chain uses TRBV7-2 and TRBJ1-5, with unresolved D. The V gene lost 5 bases and the J gene lost 4 bases, with 6 bases spanning the gap. CDR3 length equals 12 residues. Germline V CDR1 and CDR2: SGHTA, FQGNSA. As DNA, the CDR3 is TGTGCCAGCAGCCCTATGAATCAGCCCCAGCATTTT. It is translated as CASSPMNQPQHF.

This clonotype has just a few counts. The chain recombines TRBV20-1 with TRBJ2-7; 10 bases line up with TRBD2. Per the germline V gene, CDR1 is DFQATT and CDR2 is SNEGSKA (reference sequence). The CDR3 covers 14 residues. V lost 3 bases, J lost 12 bases, and 14 bases stayed unmatched. The CDR3 DNA sequence: TGCAGTGCTAGGGCTCGGACTAGCGGAGGCCTTGGGTACTTC. Its protein product is CSARARTSGGLGYF.

Ten or more counts support this clonotype. The chain employs TRBV4-1 and TRBJ2-7; 9 bases line up with TRBD1. The germline V gene has CDR1 MGHRA and CDR2 YSYEKL. V was clipped by 0 bases and J by 7 bases; unmatched bases: 7. The CDR3 is 15 amino acids. The DNA of the CDR3 is TGCGCCAGCAGCCAAGACGGGACAGGGAGTGTAGAGCAGTACTTC. This sequence encodes CASSQDGTGSVEQYF.

This clonotype was observed at least ten times. The chain couples TRBV11-1 to TRBJ2-7; weak D call: TRBD2 (5 bases). Germline V gives CDR1 SGHAT, CDR2 FQDESV (reference sequence). This CDR3 is 15 amino acids long. Trimming pared 5 bases from V and 2 bases from J, leaving 16 bases between. The CDR3 region is CASSPQVSATYEQYF. CDR3 DNA: TGTGCCAGCAGCCCCCAGGTTAGCGCAACCTACGAGCAGTACTTC. The whole variable domain, remainder taken from reference TRBV11-1 and TRBJ2-7, is EAEVAQSPRYKITEKSQAVAFWCDPISGHATLYWYRQILGQGPELLVQFQDESVVDDSQLPKDRFSAERLKGVDSTLKIQPAELGDSAMYLCASSPQVSATYEQYFGPGTRLTVT.

This clonotype was picked up a small number of times. The J gene is TRBJ2-1, the V gene TRBV7-2; weak D call: TRBD1 (5 bases). Germline V lookup: CDR1 SGHTA, CDR2 FQGNSA. V gave up 5 bases and J gave up 5 bases, with 16 bases separating them. The CDR3 covers 15 residues. CDR3 DNA: TGTGCCAGCAGCCCCAGAGGTCGACAGAACAATGAGCAGTTCTTC. As protein: CASSPRGRQNNEQFF.

This clonotype was observed a handful of times. The chain has TRBV19 and TRBJ1-5, with 7 bases fitting TRBD1. The CDR3 spans 12 residues. The trim removed 10 bases at V and 7 bases at J, leaving 7 bases unmatched. Germline lookup yields CDR1 LNHDA and CDR2 SQIVND (reference sequence). The CDR3 reads CATKQGPQPQHF. The CDR3 DNA reads TGTGCCACAAAACAGGGGCCCCAGCCCCAGCATTTT.

Ten or more counts support this clonotype. This rearrangement joins TRBV5-4 to TRBJ2-5; D might be TRBD2 (6 bases). The V and J ends lost 5 bases and 2 bases respectively, with 13 bases between them. The CDR3 spans 14 residues. Germline V CDR1 and CDR2: SGHNT, YYREEE (reference sequence). The DNA for the CDR3 is TGTGCCAGCAGTCCCTGGGACTCACAAGAGACCCAGTACTTC. Its protein is CASSPWDSQETQYF. Full variable domain (outside the CDR3, taken from reference TRBV5-4 and TRBJ2-5): ETGVTQSPTHLIKTRGQQVTLRCSSQSGHNTVSWYQQALGQGPQFIFQYYREEENGRGNFPPRFSGLQFPNYSSELNVNALELDDSALYLCASSPWDSQETQYFGPGTRLLVL.

This clonotype came up many times. The rearrangement links TRBV9 to TRBJ1-6; 7 nucleotides agree with TRBD1. The V gene end was trimmed by 0 bases and the J gene end by 3 bases; junction bases not matched to a gene: 3. The CDR3 runs to 16 residues. CDR1 is SGDLS, CDR2 YYNGEE, per germline. As DNA, the CDR3 is TGTGCCAGCAGCGTAGAAGGACAGGACTATAATTCACCCCTCCACTTT. Translating it yields CASSVEGQDYNSPLHF. The entire variable domain, with the rest obtained from reference TRBV9 and TRBJ1-6, is as follows: DSGVTQTPKHLITATGQRVTLRCSPRSGDLSVYWYQQSLDQGLQFLIQYYNGEERAKGNILERFSAQQFPDLHSELNLSSLELGDSALYFCASSVEGQDYNSPLHFGNGTRLTVT.

This clonotype was seen a few times. The rearrangement uses TRBV28 and TRBJ2-3; D may be TRBD2 (5 bases). Germline values: CDR1 MDHEN, CDR2 SYDVKM. CDR3 length equals 16 residues. V was shortened by 5 bases and J by 6 bases, with 21 bases between the two germline ends. In DNA, the CDR3 is TGTGCCAGCAGTCGCCCGCGGGCGACTATGGGGGATACGCAGTATTTT. Amino acid sequence: CASSRPRATMGDTQYF.

The sample holds many counts of this clonotype. The rearrangement links TRBV12-3 or TRBV12-4 to TRBJ1-1; D remains ambiguous. The CDR3 runs to 13 residues. Trimming cost V 6 bases and J 1 base, with 9 bases left between them. CDR3 in amino acids: CASSLTENTEAFF. CDR3 nucleotides: TGTGCCAGCAGCCTCACAGAGAACACTGAAGCTTTCTTT.

This clonotype was seen at least ten times. The chain couples TRBV28 to TRBJ2-7, with 9 bases lining up with TRBD1. This CDR3 region has 15 residues. After removal of 6 bases from V and 1 base from J, the junction contained 7 bases not matched to a gene. Germline CDR1 and CDR2: MDHEN and SYDVKM. The CDR3 nucleotides read TGTGCCAGCAGATCCCCGGGACAGGGTTCCTACGAGCAGTACTTC. Residues: CASRSPGQGSYEQYF.

The V call is TRBV6-6, the J call TRBJ1-5; 7 nucleotides agree with TRBD1. Looked up from germline, CDR1 is MNHNY and CDR2 is SVGAGI (reference sequence). CDR3 length: 15 residues. The V gene end was trimmed by 6 bases and the J gene end by 6 bases; junction bases not matched to a gene: 11. This CDR3 is CASRAGTADAQPQHF. CDR3 sequence (DNA): TGTGCCAGCAGGGCCGGGACAGCTGACGCTCAGCCCCAGCATTTT.

The chain is built from TRBV20-1 and TRBJ1-2; tentatively, D is TRBD1 (6 bases). Trimming shortened V by 0 bases and J by 2 bases, and 19 bases separated the two germline ends. The CDR3 runs to 17 residues. Germline CDR1 reads DFQATT; CDR2 reads SNEGSKA (reference sequence). The CDR3 nucleotides are TGCAGTGCTAGAGAGGGGGCGGGAAGGCAGGGGAACTATGGCTACACCTTC. Translated: CSAREGAGRQGNYGYTF.

The chain employs TRBV5-1 and TRBJ2-3, with 11 bases matching TRBD2. With V trimmed by 4 bases and J by 3 bases, 13 bases remained unmatched. The germline V gene has CDR1 SGHRS and CDR2 YFSETQ. The CDR3 sequence is 18 residues long. The CDR3 nucleotides read TGCGCCAGCAGCCACCTACTCTTAGCGGGAGGGAAGACAGATACGCAGTATTTT. Amino acid sequence: CASSHLLLAGGKTDTQYF.

In regard to this clonotype: Compared with germline, one end of the junction differs, possibly owing to a read error. This chain links TRBV6-5 with TRBJ2-5; no definite D call. The CDR3 is 13 amino acids. The germline V gene has CDR1 MNHEY and CDR2 SVGAGI. CDR3 sequence: CAISESVWQTQYF. DNA for the CDR3: TGTGCCATCAGTGAGTCGGTGTGGCAGACCCAGTACTTC.

This clonotype was seen only a few times. CDR3 coding DNA: TGCAGCGTTGGTGGGAGATTAAGGGGCTACACCTTC. Its translation is CSVGGRLRGYTF. This chain joins TRBV29-1 and TRBJ1-2; the D is unclear. Deletions cut 4 bases from V and 8 bases from J, with 14 bases between. In germline, CDR1 is SQVTM, CDR2 ANQGSEA. The CDR3 sequence is 12 residues long.

This clonotype was recorded a few times. The chain couples TRBV19 to TRBJ2-3, with TRBD2 matching over 10 bases. Germline assignment: CDR1 LNHDA and CDR2 SQIVND (reference sequence). The CDR3 totals 16 residues. The V gene end was trimmed by 3 bases and the J gene end by 1 base; junction bases not matched to a gene: 4. The DNA for the CDR3 is TGTGCCAGTAGTATTATAGCGGGGGGACGCACAGATACGCAGTATTTT. Translating it yields CASSIIAGGRTDTQYF. Variable domain in full (rest from reference TRBV19 and TRBJ2-3): DGGITQSPKYLFRKEGQNVTLSCEQNLNHDAMYWYRQDPGQGLRLIYYSQIVNDFQKGDIAEGYSVSREKKESFPLTVTSAQKNPTAFYLCASSIIAGGRTDTQYFGPGTRLTVL.

This clonotype was found many times. The rearrangement uses TRBV7-2 and TRBJ2-3, with D perhaps TRBD2 (6 bases). Trimming pared 3 bases from V and 7 bases from J, leaving 11 bases between. CDR3 size: 13 residues. Germline CDR1 is SGHTA and CDR2 is FQGNSA. The CDR3, as DNA: TGTGCCAGCAGCTTTAGCGGTATGAATACGCAGTATTTT. The encoded protein is CASSFSGMNTQYF.

This clonotype came up many times. The gene calls are TRBV6-4 and TRBJ2-3; D assignment may be TRBD1 or TRBD2 (5 bases each). V shed 3 bases and J shed 7 bases, with 11 bases lying between them. The CDR3 runs to 13 residues. The germline V gene encodes CDR1 MRHNA and CDR2 SNTAGT. Here the CDR3 reads CASSDQGPNTQYF. Here the CDR3 DNA reads TGTGCCAGCAGTGATCAGGGACCGAATACGCAGTATTTT.

This clonotype came up many times. The chain uses TRBV4-1 and TRBJ2-1; TRBD2 matches 7 bases. Germline-derived CDR1 and CDR2 are MGHRA and YSYEKL. This CDR3 comprises 14 residues. The ends lost 1 base at V and 8 bases at J; junction bases unmatched: 5. The CDR3 coding sequence is TGCGCCAGCAGCCAAGGGGACCGGGAGGATGAGCAGTTCTTC. Protein product: CASSQGDREDEQFF.